This T cell receptor (beta chain) stems from a study of ipilimumab plus nivolumab after autologous stem cell transplantation. Some clones are missing from TCRdb's copy, which holds only in-frame ones; the method was immunoSEQ multiplex PCR. The data show fewer than 85,000 clones, approximately 86% seen once. Germline CDR1 SGHVS, CDR2 FNYEAQ. Between the trimmed V and J ends, which lost 2 bases and 10 bases, there was a span of 15 bases. This CDR3 is built from 15 residues. The chain recombines TRBV7-6 with TRBJ1-6; D is perhaps TRBD1 (5 bases). The TCR comes from a male donor with diffuse large B-cell lymphoma. The material sequenced was PBMCs, taken in a trial of ipilimumab plus nivolumab as post-transplant consolidation. CDR3: CASSLNGIGASPLHF. DNA for the CDR3: TGTGCCAGCAGCTTAAACGGGATAGGGGCATCACCCCTCCACTTT.